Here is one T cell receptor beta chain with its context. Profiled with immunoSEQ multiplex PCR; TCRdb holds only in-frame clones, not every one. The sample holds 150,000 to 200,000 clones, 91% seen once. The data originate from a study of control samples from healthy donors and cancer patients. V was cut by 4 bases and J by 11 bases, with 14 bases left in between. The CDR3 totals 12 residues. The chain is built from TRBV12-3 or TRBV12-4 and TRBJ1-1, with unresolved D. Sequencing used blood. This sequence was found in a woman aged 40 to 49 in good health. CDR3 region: CASSSTGMDAFF. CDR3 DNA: TGTGCCAGCAGTTCGACCGGGATGGATGCTTTCTTT.